The rows below give T cell receptor beta chains drawn from one sample of a study of blood T cell repertoires in COVID-19. The repertoire was sequenced with immunoSEQ multiplex PCR; TCRdb's copy has only in-frame clones and lacks some. The table lists roughly 190,000 clones, about four fifths of them singletons, with approximately 8.1% in the top ten. The sequencing sample was made of peripheral blood. These receptors all come from a woman aged 55-70 years with COVID-19, enrolled during active disease. Both conserved end residues are trimmed from each CDR3. A D gene is named only where the DNA matches it firmly.

>TRBV6-5|.|TRBJ1-5
ASHDRRNQPQH
>TRBV19|TRBD1|TRBJ1-2
ASKIPGQGRSYT
>TRBV6-5|.|TRBJ1-2
ASSYSAGYGYT
>TRBV28|.|TRBJ2-4
AISLLAHKEGNIQY
>TRBV5-1|.|TRBJ1-1
ASSLAMATEAF
>TRBV6-5|.|TRBJ2-7
ASRRTRVYEQY
>TRBV27|.|TRBJ1-1
ASRRMYDTEAF
>TRBV28|.|TRBJ2-5
ATGDQETQY
>TRBV28|.|TRBJ1-4
ASSLSNGGATNEKLF
>TRBV7-2|.|TRBJ1-2
ASSLDGGYGYT
>TRBV19|.|TRBJ1-6
ASSSQGSSPLH
>TRBV19|.|TRBJ1-5
ASSRDTYSNQPQH
>TRBV28|TRBD2|TRBJ2-3
ASSLTAGVSTDTQY
>TRBV7-3|.|TRBJ2-5
ASSAEIQETQY
>TRBV7-2|TRBD2|TRBJ2-5
ASSLVGARLAGEIVAQY
>TRBV4-1|TRBD2|TRBJ2-2
ASSQDPGASGTGELF